This TCR beta chain was captured by sequencing in a study of regulatory T cells in long-lasting Graves disease. This clonotype was recorded at least ten times. The CDR3 sequence is 14 residues long. Trimming cost V 8 bases and J 5 bases, with 15 bases left between them. The germline gives CDR1 SNHLY, CDR2 FYNNEI. As for time point: newly diagnosed GD, antithyroid drugs for less than 3 months. RNA extracted from PBMCs served as the sequencing template. EDTA tubes collected 7.5 to 9 milliliters of peripheral blood. HTBI primers from iRepertoire and Arm-PCR of CDR3 regions yielded the TCR beta libraries. Using its own MiXCR run on the multiplex PCR reads, TCRdb lists one record per CDR3 protein. Here the sample spans about 400,000 distinct CDR3 sequences, roughly 17% being singletons. These data were likewise used in another study, on T cells in Graves' hyperthyroidism and ophthalmopathy. This second study says: Among thyroid clonotypes expanded above 0.001, most also appeared in blood.

The chain is built from TRBV2 and TRBJ2-2; D not certain. This TCR came from a woman between 18 and 29 years old with Graves disease. The specimen comprised peripheral blood mononuclear cells (PBMCs), sampled at new diagnosis, from a patient treated with antithyroid drugs. The CDR3 nucleotides are TGTGCCAGCCGTAACCTCCTGGGGACCGGGGAGCTGTTTTTT. Translation: CASRNLLGTGELFF.